This T cell receptor (beta chain) comes out of a study of cytomegalovirus exposure and HLA in healthy donors. The trim removed 4 bases at V and 6 bases at J, leaving 0 bases unmatched. CDR1 is SGHKS, CDR2 YYEKEE, per germline (reference sequence). The CDR3 runs to 12 residues. The PCR was carried out with 60 Vbeta primers and 13 Jbeta primers. Repertoires were generated with immunoSEQ multiplex PCR, while TCRdb's copy carries only in-frame clones and drops some. The data hold about 100,000 clones, with over 60% observed a single time. This chain uses TRBV5-5 with TRBJ2-3; TRBD1 aligns across 9 bases. Material: PBMCs. The source is a female donor in good health and CMV-seropositive. CDR3: CASSTGGDTQYF. The CDR3 nucleotides read TGTGCCAGCAGCACAGGGGGCGATACGCAGTATTTT.